What follows describes a single TCR beta chain. Its target is not known. This sample was taken from a study of T cell responses to AZD1222 COVID-19 vaccine. Study observations and caveats: Epitopes outside B.1.351 and B.1.1.7 mutated regions reportedly drew nearly half of spike TCRs. There were mostly white British donors and more females than males, and clonal diversity was possibly underestimated.

Libraries were prepared by immunoSEQ multiplex PCR; TCRdb keeps only in-frame clonotypes and omits some of them. The profile covers around 120,000 clones, with 85% to 95% appearing a single time and approximately 5% taken by the ten largest. The CDR3 contains 13 residues. Trimming cost V 0 bases and J 7 bases, with 9 bases left between them. The V gene's germline CDR1 is LGHNA and CDR2 YSLEER. The sample consisted of peripheral blood, taken 28 days after the second AZD1222 dose. The chain recombines TRBV4-3 with TRBJ1-1, with D unresolved. The TCR originated in an adult who received the AZD1222 COVID-19 vaccine. The CDR3 sequence is CASSQDPGYEAFF. CDR3 nucleotides: TGCGCCAGCAGCCAAGATCCGGGGTATGAAGCTTTCTTT.